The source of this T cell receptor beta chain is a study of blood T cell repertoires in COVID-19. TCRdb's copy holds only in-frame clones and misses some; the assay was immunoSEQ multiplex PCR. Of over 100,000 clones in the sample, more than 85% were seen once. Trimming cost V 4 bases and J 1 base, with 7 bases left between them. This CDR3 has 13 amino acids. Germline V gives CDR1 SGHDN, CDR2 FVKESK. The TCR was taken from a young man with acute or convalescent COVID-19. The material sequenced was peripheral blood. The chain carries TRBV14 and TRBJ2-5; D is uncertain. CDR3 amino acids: CASSPFLQETQYF. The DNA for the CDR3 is TGTGCCAGCAGCCCCTTCCTCCAAGAGACCCAGTACTTC.